The T cell receptor (beta chain) under discussion was sequenced for a study of molecular identifiers for immune sequencing clone quantification. Overall study findings and caveats: Even with some 920,000 naive cells present, spiked Jurkat TCR RNA from one cell was reportedly detectable.

This clonotype was counted many times. The antigen is not known. Preparation of naive CD8 libraries involved roughly 18,000 to 1,100,000 sorted cells and 10%, 30% or 50% RNA. Previously published methods and listed TCR primers were used for the bulk TCR libraries. TCRdb reanalysed the PCR reads using MiXCR and keeps one entry per CDR3 protein. The repertoire holds tens of thousands of distinct CDR3 sequences, with roughly 22% as singletons. Per the germline V gene, CDR1 is MDHEN and CDR2 is SYDVKM. The germline V and J ends were trimmed by 2 bases and 5 bases, with 10 bases remaining between them. The CDR3 sequence is 13 residues long.

The chain couples TRBV28 to TRBJ2-7; tentative D call: TRBD2 (6 bases). The TCR sequence derives from a human donor in good health. Some libraries in this study had Jurkat cell RNA spiked in. Input material: naive CD8+ T cells from blood, with Jurkat cell RNA spiked in. Regarding subset: FACS-sorted CD8+CD4-CCR7+CD45RA+ naive T cells. The CDR3 loop reads CASSLLGGNEQYF. DNA for the CDR3: TGTGCCAGCAGTTTACTGGGGGGAAACGAGCAGTACTTC. Variable domain in full (rest from reference TRBV28 and TRBJ2-7): DVKVTQSSRYLVKRTGEKVFLECVQDMDHENMFWYRQDPGLGLRLIYFSYDVKMKEKGDIPEGYSVSREKKERFSLILESASTNQTSMYLCASSLLGGNEQYFGPGTRLTVT.